The clone carrying this T cell receptor (beta chain) has only one observation. This record comes from a study of blood T cell repertoires in COVID-19. Study as a whole: T cells, B-cell-depleted T cells, or PBMCs supplied cDNA or gDNA.

Original handling: Using reference gene primer amplification, nucleated cell counts were estimated. Using immunoSEQ multiplex PCR, the repertoire was profiled, and TCRdb retains in-frame clones only, with some absent. V, J and clone size derive from that table, while D and trimming were established from the DNA sequence. In the table there are roughly 99,000 clones, almost 85% of which are singletons. CDR3 length equals 18 residues. The J segment lost 0 bases and the V segment lost 2 bases, leaving 5 bases of the junction unmatched. The V gene's germline CDR1 is MNHEY and CDR2 SVGEGT. The clonotype originates from a human donor in a cohort sampled during active COVID-19. The chain links TRBV6-2 or TRBV6-3 to TRBJ2-1, with 12 positions matching TRBD2. The specimen was peripheral blood. For the CDR3, the DNA is TGTGCCAGCAGTTACGATAGACTAGCGGGGGTCTCCTACAATGAGCAGTTCTTC. Its translation is CASSYDRLAGVSYNEQFF.